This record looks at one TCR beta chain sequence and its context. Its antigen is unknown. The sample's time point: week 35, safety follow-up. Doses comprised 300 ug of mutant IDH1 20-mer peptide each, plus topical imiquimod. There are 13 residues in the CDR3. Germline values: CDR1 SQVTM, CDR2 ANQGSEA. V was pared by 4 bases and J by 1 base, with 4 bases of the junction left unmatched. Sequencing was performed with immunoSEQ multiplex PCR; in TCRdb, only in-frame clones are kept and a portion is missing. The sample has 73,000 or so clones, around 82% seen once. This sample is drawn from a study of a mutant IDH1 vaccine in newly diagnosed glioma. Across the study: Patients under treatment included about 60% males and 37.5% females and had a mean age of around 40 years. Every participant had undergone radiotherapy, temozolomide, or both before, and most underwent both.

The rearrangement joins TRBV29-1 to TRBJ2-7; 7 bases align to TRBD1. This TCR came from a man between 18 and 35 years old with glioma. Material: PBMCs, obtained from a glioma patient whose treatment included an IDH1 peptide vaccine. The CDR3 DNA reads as TGCAGCGTTGGACAGGGCCTATCCTACGAGCAGTACTTC. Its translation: CSVGQGLSYEQYF.